The clone carrying this T cell receptor (beta chain) has a handful of counts. The antigen is not known. The time point denotes: persistent/refractory GD, antithyroid drugs over 5 years with positive TRAb. Extracted PBMC RNA gave rise to the TCR library. Patients were enrolled at an endocrinology department in Xi'an, China. With EDTA tubes as the receptacles, around 10 milliliters of peripheral blood were drawn. The data derive from a study of regulatory T cells in long-lasting Graves disease. Study-wide points: Less diverse TCR repertoires were seen in persistent Graves' patients than in newly diagnosed ones. The sample size was small, and this may have reduced accuracy.

According to the study, TCR beta libraries were built with iRepertoire HTBI primers and CDR3-region Arm-PCR. MiXCR, applied by TCRdb to the multiplex PCR reads, yields one record per CDR3 protein. Of 450,000 or so distinct CDR3 sequences listed, around 21% are singletons. This receptor was identified in a female donor with Graves disease. The sample in question was peripheral blood mononuclear cells (PBMCs), obtained when the disease was refractory, from a patient treated with antithyroid drugs.

The CDR3 DNA follows: TGTGCCAGCAGCTTAGGGTCGGCAGAAGCCCTAGCCAAAAACATTCAGTACTTC. Encoded protein: CASSLGSAEALAKNIQYF. The chain joins TRBV11-1 to TRBJ2-4, with D unclear. This CDR3 has 18 amino acids. Trimming took 1 base from V and 0 from J, leaving 16 bases between them. The germline gives CDR1 SGHAT, CDR2 FQDESV (reference sequence).